The TCR beta chain under discussion was sequenced for a study of blood T cells in healthy people across ages. The study, taken as a whole, reports: CMV status of donors was unknown, possibly confounding expanded clonotype changes. Estimates drawn from one million T cells were deemed to understate diversity.

The second PCR ran roughly 6 to 11 cycles with a sample-barcoded 5' primer and J-beta primers. TCRdb re-analysed the 5' RACE reads in MiXCR, keeping a single row per CDR3 protein. Among roughly 1,500,000 distinct CDR3 sequences listed, roughly 30% were seen once. On this clonotype itself: Its antigen is not identified.

CDR1 is SQVTM and CDR2 is ANQGSEA in the germline V gene. V was trimmed by 2 bases and J by 0 bases, leaving 14 bases between them. The CDR3 contains 15 residues. This sequence joins TRBV29-1 and TRBJ2-7; tentatively, D is TRBD1 (6 bases). This TCR was sampled from a woman younger than 45 in good health. Material: blood. The CDR3 here is CSVEYEGTSSYEQYF. The CDR3 coding sequence is TGCAGCGTTGAATATGAGGGGACATCCTCCTACGAGCAGTACTTC.